This T cell receptor beta chain was obtained from a study of blood T cell repertoires in COVID-19. Overall study context: Sources were T cells, B-cell-depleted T cells, or PBMCs; the material itself was cDNA or gDNA.

Produced via immunoSEQ multiplex PCR; TCRdb's table is partial and in-frame only. The sample yields hundreds of thousands of clones, 90% seen once. This CDR3 has 12 amino acids. Trimming stripped 6 bases from V and 9 bases from J, with 12 bases between. Material for sequencing was PBMCs or T cells enriched from blood (not recorded which). This sequence joins TRBV12-3 or TRBV12-4 and TRBJ2-1, with a weak D call TRBD2 (6 bases). This TCR derives from a man aged 45-65 years who had been exposed to COVID-19. The CDR3 nucleotides are TGTGCCAGCAGCAGACTAGAGGGTGAGCAGTTCTTC. It codes for CASSRLEGEQFF.